What follows describes a single TCR beta chain. The target antigen is unknown. This sample is part of a study of post-analysis software for immune sequencing data. In the study overall: Clinical courses comprised relapsing-remitting, secondary progressive and progressive-relapsing multiple sclerosis.

Prepared TCR beta cDNA libraries contained unique molecular identifiers. TCRdb re-analysed the PCR reads in MiXCR, keeping a single row per CDR3 protein. The sample has about 560,000 distinct CDR3 sequences, about 40% seen once. The CDR3 is 15 amino acids. CDR1 and CDR2 from the germline V gene are SGHRS and YFSETQ. V lost 0 bases and J lost 2, with 9 bases in between. Broader study findings: There was significantly lower normalized Chao1 diversity in multiple sclerosis patients than in controls. Those samples that were prepared in the same batch co-clustered strongly by F measure. A few TRBV segments, TRBV5-6, TRBV5-1 and TRBV20-1 among them, were found more frequent in patients than controls.

The rearrangement uses TRBV5-1 and TRBJ2-1, with D maybe TRBD2 (6 bases). What was sequenced was blood. This receptor was obtained from a girl between 10 and 17 years old with multiple sclerosis. The CDR3 loop is CASSLARTTYNEQFF. CDR3 DNA sequence: TGCGCCAGCAGCTTGGCGAGGACTACCTACAATGAGCAGTTCTTC.